Listed below are T cell receptor beta chains from one sample, sequenced in a study of blood T cell repertoires in COVID-19. TCRdb's copy holds only in-frame clones and misses some; the assay was immunoSEQ multiplex PCR. The sample consists of over 120,000 clones, just under 85% of them appearing once. Input material: peripheral blood. The receptors stem from a woman older than 75 with acute or convalescent COVID-19. The CDR3 runs from the conserved cysteine through the conserved F or W. Fields, in order: D gene, J gene, V gene, CDR3 DNA, CDR3 protein. A D gene is named only where the DNA matches it firmly.

D gene: TRBD2; J gene: TRBJ2-7; V gene: TRBV6-6; CDR3 DNA: TGTGCCAGCAGTTACTCCAAAGCGGGGGGTTCCTACGAGCAGTACTTC; CDR3 protein: CASSYSKAGGSYEQYF
D gene: NA; J gene: TRBJ1-2; V gene: TRBV30; CDR3 DNA: TGTGCCTGGGGGGGGGCCTGGGGAGGCTACACCTTC; CDR3 protein: CAWGGAWGGYTF
D gene: NA; J gene: TRBJ2-7; V gene: TRBV7-8; CDR3 DNA: TGTGCCAGCAGCTTAGTGGGGCGGCCCCACGCCTACGAGCAGTACTTC; CDR3 protein: CASSLVGRPHAYEQYF
D gene: TRBD1; J gene: TRBJ1-4; V gene: TRBV5-5; CDR3 DNA: TGTGCCAGCAGCCTCGACAGGGCGACTAATGAAAAACTGTTTTTT; CDR3 protein: CASSLDRATNEKLFF
D gene: NA; J gene: TRBJ1-1; V gene: TRBV5-1; CDR3 DNA: TGCGCCAGCAGCTTGGGAGGTGAAACTGAAGCTTTCTTT; CDR3 protein: CASSLGGETEAFF
D gene: NA; J gene: TRBJ1-5; V gene: TRBV7-2; CDR3 DNA: TGTGCCAGCAGCGGCGGATATAGCAATCAGCCCCAGCATTTT; CDR3 protein: CASSGGYSNQPQHF
D gene: NA; J gene: TRBJ2-3; V gene: TRBV2; CDR3 DNA: TGTGCCAGCTATTCCACAGATACGCAGTATTTT; CDR3 protein: CASYSTDTQYF
D gene: NA; J gene: TRBJ1-3; V gene: TRBV18; CDR3 DNA: TGTGCCAGCTCACAGGACAGCGGAAACACCATATATTTT; CDR3 protein: CASSQDSGNTIYF
D gene: TRBD2; J gene: TRBJ2-3; V gene: TRBV18; CDR3 DNA: TGTGCCAGCTCACCACCTTCCCTAGCGGGGAATTTATACCCTAGCACAGATACGCAGTATTTT; CDR3 protein: CASSPPSLAGNLYPSTDTQYF
D gene: NA; J gene: TRBJ2-3; V gene: TRBV7-3; CDR3 DNA: TGTGCCAGCAGCTCCAAGACTGGCACAGATACGCAGTATTTT; CDR3 protein: CASSSKTGTDTQYF
D gene: TRBD1; J gene: TRBJ1-1; V gene: TRBV5-1; CDR3 DNA: TGCGCCAGCAGCTTCGGGACAGTGAACACTGAAGCTTTCTTT; CDR3 protein: CASSFGTVNTEAFF
D gene: NA; J gene: TRBJ1-2; V gene: TRBV12-3/TRBV12-4; CDR3 DNA: TGTGCCAGCAGTTTACGGGTAGACGGCTACACCTTC; CDR3 protein: CASSLRVDGYTF
D gene: NA; J gene: TRBJ1-4; V gene: TRBV10-1; CDR3 DNA: TGCGCCAGCAGTGCAGGAACCATAGCGAATGAAAAACTGTTTTTT; CDR3 protein: CASSAGTIANEKLFF
D gene: NA; J gene: TRBJ1-2; V gene: TRBV12-3/TRBV12-4; CDR3 DNA: TGTGCCAGCAGTCGACAGGTCTATGGCTACACCTTC; CDR3 protein: CASSRQVYGYTF
D gene: TRBD1; J gene: TRBJ1-5; V gene: TRBV27; CDR3 DNA: TGTGCCAGCAGTTTGGGGACAGGGAACCAGCCCCAGCATTTT; CDR3 protein: CASSLGTGNQPQHF
D gene: NA; J gene: TRBJ2-2; V gene: TRBV3-1/TRBV3-2; CDR3 DNA: TGTGCCAGCAGCCAATTAGACAGGAACACCGGGGAGCTGTTTTTT; CDR3 protein: CASSQLDRNTGELFF